Listed here is a single T cell receptor beta chain. Its cognate antigen is unknown. The entry originates in a study of T cells in localized non-small cell lung cancer. General study points: Owing to sequencing of a solitary tumor region, heterogeneity cannot be discounted. Greater T cell density in blood accompanied longer overall survival. Uninvolved adjacent lung, not tumor, had the highest T cell clonality. Turning up in adjacent lung were a median about 61 of the top 100 tumor clones.

Measured with immunoSEQ multiplex PCR; TCRdb has only the in-frame clones, and not every one. This table has roughly 48,000 clones, approximately 80% appearing once. With V trimmed by 10 bases and J by 2 bases, 5 bases remained unmatched. Germline V gene sequence: CDR1 ENHRY, CDR2 SYGVKD. CDR3 size: 13 residues. V gene TRBV10-3 combines with J gene TRBJ2-7; 10 bases fit TRBD1. The sequenced sample was peripheral blood, obtained before any cancer treatment. The source of this sequence is a man aged 40 to 70 with stage I squamous cell lung carcinoma. CDR3 sequence reads: CATTGTGAYEQYF. The CDR3 coding sequence is TGTGCCACCACGGGGACAGGGGCCTACGAGCAGTACTTC.